These 5 T cell receptor beta chains were all obtained from the same sample, sequenced in a study of OX40 agonist ivuxolimab in advanced cancers. Clones were sequenced by immunoSEQ multiplex PCR, and TCRdb holds only the in-frame ones, with some missing. This table has some 67,000 clones, approximately 89% appearing once. The specimen was CD4+ or CD8+ T cells sorted from blood, collected in a trial of the OX40 agonist ivuxolimab. Receptors were obtained from an adult with an advanced solid tumor such as melanoma, head and neck, liver or kidney cancer.

This chain connects TRBV7-3 to TRBJ2-1, with TRBD2 identical over 7 bases. Trimming took 5 bases from V and 10 from J; bases not matched to a gene: 8. In germline, CDR1 is SGHTA, CDR2 FQGTGA. The CDR3 loop spans 13 amino acids. This CDR3 reads CASSTRLAEEQFF. CDR3 DNA: TGTGCCAGCAGCACCCGACTAGCAGAGGAGCAGTTCTTC.

This sequence joins TRBV7-9 and TRBJ2-2; D is perhaps TRBD1 (6 bases). Germline V gives CDR1 SEHNR, CDR2 FQNEAQ (reference sequence). The CDR3 totals 15 residues. The ends were cut back, 4 bases at V and 1 base at J, with 10 bases in the middle. The CDR3 reads CASSSTTGNTGELFF. The CDR3 nucleotides are TGTGCCAGCAGCTCGACGACAGGGAACACCGGGGAGCTGTTTTTT.

The chain combines TRBV19 with TRBJ1-2; D ambiguous. Germline V gene data show CDR1 as LNHDA and CDR2 as SQIVND (reference sequence). Trimming removed 5 bases from V and 4 bases from J, with 8 bases in between. The CDR3 is 12 amino acids. The CDR3 protein is CASSQDGYGYTF. CDR3 nucleotides: TGTGCCAGTAGTCAGGATGGCTATGGCTACACCTTC.

This chain links TRBV19 with TRBJ1-5; no firm D call. The germline V and J ends were trimmed by 5 bases and 1 base, with 6 bases remaining between them. Germline CDR1 is LNHDA and CDR2 is SQIVND (reference sequence). The CDR3 covers 13 residues. CDR3 bases: TGTGCCAGTAGTGTACAGAGCAATCAGCCCCAGCATTTT. Its translation: CASSVQSNQPQHF.

The chain has TRBV18 and TRBJ2-1; 8 nucleotides align to TRBD2. Germline CDR1 reads KGHSH; CDR2 reads LQKENI. V lost 3 bases and J lost 6; bases outside the gene matches: 7. The CDR3 contains 15 residues. The CDR3 sequence: CASSPPGLVLNEQFF. CDR3 DNA: TGTGCCAGCTCACCCCCGGGACTAGTACTCAATGAGCAGTTCTTC. Filled out from reference TRBV18 and TRBJ2-1, the complete variable domain reads NAGVMQNPRHLVRRRGQEARLRCSPMKGHSHVYWYRQLPEEGLKFMVYLQKENIIDESGMPKERFSAEFPKEGPSILRIQQVVRGDSAAYFCASSPPGLVLNEQFFGPGTRLTVL.